This T cell receptor (beta chain) was sequenced in a study of CD8 T cells in Susac syndrome (dated by TCRdb to about 2019). Background for the entire study: Among the Susac syndrome patients who were sequenced, clinically active disease was present in about six and clinical remission was observed in fewer than 10. At blood withdrawal, Susac syndrome patients were therapy-naive, treated with corticosteroids (with IVIg additionally given to some), or treated with IVIg alone. Repertoire sequencing was used to test whether CD8+ T cell activation and differentiation in Susac syndrome was antigen driven.

This clonotype came up a few times. Which antigen it targets is not known. No much larger clone exists at a distance of one base, and base qualities are not known. V is trimmed back by 5 bases and J by 2 bases, and the junction contains 4 bases that no gene match accounts for. Measured from the cysteine to the phenylalanine, the CDR3 is 13 residues long. The only DNA kept is the CDR3, 39 bases in frame from the first base. The germline V gene (reference sequence) gives CDR1 as DFQATT and CDR2 as SNEGSKA. Overall study results and their limits: The CD4+ T cell repertoire of patients with Susac syndrome showed no detectable clonal expansion. The study acknowledged that relatively few individuals were included in the TCR sequencing and HLA analysis.

RNA was extracted using the RNeasy kit, and roughly 0.45 to 1 microgram was reverse transcribed with random hexamers. The immunoSEQ multiplex PCR assay, covering 54 Vbeta and 13 Jbeta segments, was used to amplify TCR beta CDR3 regions. To correct PCR amplification bias, a synthetic template baseline was used for both primer optimization and computational correction. Under the source paper's analysis protocol: Reads were annotated to V, D and J genes per IMGT and analyzed with immunoSEQ Analyzer, keeping only productive sequences. Clonality was calculated as one minus the Shannon entropy normalized by log2 of the number of productive unique sequences. Public and private clones were assessed among the 100 most prevalent clones of each patient and control. Susac-specific clones were defined as absent from healthy and MS cohorts, over a thousand published viral clones and other ImmuneACCESS disease sequences. TCRdb reprocessed the public reads (quality trimming at Q25 with fastp, clone calling with MiXCR) and kept in-frame beta chains. Rows with a matching CDR3 protein are joined into one entry that keeps the most common DNA and genes. In this record, the V and J calls reflect TCRdb's handling and not the investigators' own analysis. The sample table lists under 200,000 distinct CDR3 sequences, roughly nine tenths of them with a count of one. Together, the top ten hold 0.085% to 0.1% of the sample.

Peripheral blood CD8+ and CD4+ T cells from healthy donors, Susac syndrome patients and multiple sclerosis patients were profiled using high-throughput TCR beta sequencing. Susac syndrome patients met recently defined diagnostic criteria for definite or probable disease. Bulk CD8+ and CD4+ T cells were purified magnetically by negative isolation, whereas CD8+ TEMRA cells were enriched by FACS. Blood was collected in EDTA tubes and processed within 24 hours, with PBMCs isolated through density gradient centrifugation. PBMCs intended for TCR sequencing were frozen in liquid nitrogen and were later thawed in a 37 degrees C water bath. The sorted or isolated CD4+, CD8+ and CD8+ TEMRA cells reached a purity of at least 90%.

Recombination connected TRBV20-1 to TRBJ2-3; 7 central bases correspond to TRBD2. Sequenced input: CD4+ T cells from PBMCs. This clonotype was obtained from a human donor with Susac syndrome. Here the CDR3 is given as CSAPGGTTDTQYF. The sequenced DNA is TGCAGTGCTCCCGGGGGGACCACAGATACGCAGTATTTT.